This T cell receptor (beta chain) derives from a study of blood T cell repertoires in COVID-19. Original processing methods: Reference gene primer amplification gave estimated nucleated cell counts. Data came from immunoSEQ multiplex PCR; TCRdb stores just in-frame clones and leaves some out. V, J and clone size reflect that table, while D and trimming were determined from the DNA. The sample comprises tens of thousands of clones, 76% of which are singletons, and 8.5% rests with the top ten. The CDR3 sequence is 15 residues long. V gave up 7 bases and J gave up 4 bases; unmatched junction bases: 8. From germline, CDR1 is MDHEN and CDR2 SYDVKM.

The clonotype comes from a man between 65 and 85 years old with active or convalescent COVID-19. J is TRBJ2-3 and V is TRBV28; 10 nucleotides agree with TRBD2. The source material was peripheral blood. In nucleotides, the CDR3 is TGTGCCAGCACAGAGCGGGGGGGTGTTCCAGATACGCAGTATTTT. Protein product: CASTERGGVPDTQYF.